Below, 11 T cell receptor beta chains from the same sample are listed, as sequenced in a study of T-cell memory formation after mild COVID-19. TCRdb called the 5' RACE reads again in MiXCR, with one record for every CDR3 protein. The data hold 200,000 to 250,000 distinct CDR3 sequences, with 7.5% to 10% observed a single time. The material sequenced was PBMCs or a T cell subset sorted from them (not recorded which). The source of these receptors is a man aged 18 to 30 who had mild COVID-19 (a few samples of this study predate the infection). Cell type and time point are not known.

The chain recombines TRBV5-1 with TRBJ1-5; D not resolved. The CDR3 loop spans 15 amino acids. The V gene's germline CDR1 is SGHRS and CDR2 YFSETQ. V lost 8 bases and J lost 1, with 16 bases in between. DNA for the CDR3: TGCGCCAGGAGGGTACGCAGGACGAGCAATCAGCCCCAGCATTTT. Protein product: CARRVRRTSNQPQHF.

This sequence joins TRBV7-2 and TRBJ2-4; D might be TRBD1 (6 bases). CDR3 size: 14 residues. V lost 0 bases and J lost 6, with 9 bases in between. Germline values: CDR1 SGHTA, CDR2 FQGNSA. In DNA, the CDR3 is TGTGCCAGCAGCTTAGCAGTCAGGGGAAACATTCAGTACTTC. Encoded protein: CASSLAVRGNIQYF.

The V gene is TRBV7-7, the J gene TRBJ2-1; the D is unclear. Germline-derived CDR1 and CDR2 are SSHAT and FNYEAQ (reference sequence). Trimming took 5 bases from V and 6 from J, leaving 17 bases between them. This CDR3 spans 15 amino acids. CDR3 in amino acids: CASSQAWTNSNEQFF. The CDR3 DNA reads as TGTGCCAGCAGCCAGGCCTGGACCAACTCCAATGAGCAGTTCTTC. The full variable domain, with the rest looked up from reference TRBV7-7 and TRBJ2-1, is GAGVSQSPRYKVTKRGQDVTLRCDPISSHATLYWYQQALGQGPEFLTYFNYEAQPDKSGLPSDRFSAERPEGSISTLTIQRTEQRDSAMYRCASSQAWTNSNEQFFGPGTRLTVL.

This clonotype showed up just a few times. This chain connects TRBV5-6 to TRBJ1-1; tentative D call: TRBD1 (5 bases). The CDR3 runs 19 residues. Looked up from germline, CDR1 is SGHDT and CDR2 is YYEEEE. V was trimmed by 3 bases and J by 3 bases, leaving 27 bases between them. CDR3 nucleotide sequence: TGTGCCAGCAGCTCGCCATTTTACAGCCAGGGAGCCATGGACACTGAAGCTTTCTTT. It is translated as CASSSPFYSQGAMDTEAFF.

The rearrangement joins TRBV5-1 to TRBJ2-5; 7 bases match TRBD2. This CDR3 contains 16 residues. Trimming removed 5 bases from V and 3 bases from J; junction bases left unmatched: 13. Germline V lookup: CDR1 SGHRS, CDR2 YFSETQ. The chain's CDR3 is CASSQGGGGLEETQYF. The CDR3 coding sequence is TGCGCCAGCAGTCAGGGAGGCGGGGGATTGGAAGAGACCCAGTACTTC.

This clonotype was picked up many times. At one end, the junction sequence differs from germline, possibly due to a read error. The rearrangement joins TRBV7-8 to TRBJ2-7; D call uncertain. The CDR3 has 13 amino acids. Germline V gene data show CDR1 as SGHVS and CDR2 as FQNEAQ. The CDR3, as DNA: TGTGCCAGCAGCCCATACACCGTCGTAACACTCAGTTTC. Translated, it gives CASSPYTVVTLSF.

This clonotype appeared a few times. The chain uses TRBV20-1 and TRBJ2-7, with D unresolved. Germline CDR1 reads DFQATT; CDR2 reads SNEGSKA (reference sequence). The CDR3 contains 13 residues. V was cut by 7 bases and J by 0 bases, with 13 bases left in between. The CDR3 DNA reads as TGCAGTGGGAGAGAAGCGAGCTCCTACGAGCAGTACGTC. As protein: CSGREASSYEQYV.

V is TRBV12-3 or TRBV12-4 and J is TRBJ2-5; 11 nucleotides align to TRBD2. CDR3 size: 15 residues. Germline trimming cut 6 bases from V and 5 bases from J; bases unmatched to any gene: 8. The DNA of the CDR3 is TGTGCCAGCAGGATAGGGACTAGCGGATGGGAGACCCAGTACTTC. Protein sequence: CASRIGTSGWETQYF.

The rearrangement links TRBV6-5 to TRBJ2-5; TRBD1 matches 8 bases. The germline V gene has CDR1 MNHEY and CDR2 SVGAGI. The CDR3 consists of 14 residues. V trimming: 4 bases; J trimming: 5 bases; junction bases outside the gene matches: 6. CDR3 sequence reads: CASSFRTGRETQYF. The CDR3 region has the DNA TGTGCCAGCAGTTTCCGGACAGGGAGGGAGACCCAGTACTTC.

This clonotype was found a few times. The V and J genes are TRBV24-1 and TRBJ2-3; TRBD1 matches at 8 bases. With V trimmed by 3 bases and J by 5 bases, 6 bases remained unmatched. This CDR3 region has 15 residues. Germline loops: CDR1 KGHDR, CDR2 SFDVKD. Written as DNA, the CDR3 is TGTGCCACCAGTGATCGACAGGGGTCGGGAGATACGCAGTATTTT. Residues: CATSDRQGSGDTQYF.

In its sample, this clonotype was seen many times. The V and J genes are TRBV5-1 and TRBJ2-1; 9 bases fit TRBD1. The germline V gene has CDR1 SGHRS and CDR2 YFSETQ. The J segment lost 4 bases and the V segment lost 8 bases, leaving 10 bases of the junction unmatched. This CDR3 is 15 amino acids long. CDR3 coding DNA: TGCGCCAGTAATTCCGGGACAGGGCTTTACAATGAGCAGTTCTTC. It encodes CASNSGTGLYNEQFF.